The 16 T cell receptor beta chains listed next were all sequenced from one sample in a study of CD8 T cells in ankylosing spondylitis. TCRdb fed the 5' RACE reads into MiXCR, producing one record per CDR3 protein. Of about 130,000 distinct CDR3 sequences detected, 6% to 8.5% appear once; the ten largest clones hold 9.5% to 15%. The sample comprised blood, either unsorted or a sorted T cell fraction (not recorded which). These TCRs come from a female donor with ankylosing spondylitis or in good health (not recorded which).

This clonotype was seen a handful of times. The gene calls are TRBV7-2 and TRBJ1-1; D remains unclear. Germline V gene data show CDR1 as SGHTA and CDR2 as FQGNSA. V lost 6 bases and J lost 2, with 19 bases in between. This CDR3 spans 16 amino acids. The CDR3 spells CASSSKPAKINTEAFF. The CDR3 DNA reads TGTGCCAGCAGTTCGAAACCCGCGAAGATAAACACTGAAGCTTTCTTT.

This clonotype was seen ten or more times. The genes are TRBV20-1 and TRBJ2-7; 11 bases fit TRBD2. In germline, CDR1 is DFQATT, CDR2 SNEGSKA (reference sequence). With 5 bases clipped from V and 4 bases from J, the junction kept 7 bases outside the gene matches. The CDR3 is made up of 14 amino acids. The CDR3 DNA reads TGCAGTGCTGACGCGGGACTAGCGGTTTACGAGCAGTACTTC. Translation gives CSADAGLAVYEQYF.

This clonotype was counted ten times or more. J is TRBJ2-1 and V is TRBV29-1, with 10 nucleotides matching TRBD1. The CDR3 has 13 amino acids. Per germline, CDR1 SQVTM and CDR2 ANQGSEA. V was pared by 4 bases and J by 4 bases, with 1 base of the junction left unmatched. CDR3 in amino acids: CSVGTGGYNEQFF. CDR3 in DNA: TGCAGCGTTGGGACAGGGGGTTACAATGAGCAGTTCTTC.

The sample holds many counts of this clonotype. This chain connects TRBV6-5 to TRBJ1-3; weak D call: TRBD1 (6 bases). The CDR3 covers 18 residues. V was trimmed by 0 bases and J by 0 bases, leaving 15 bases between them. Germline CDR1 reads MNHEY; CDR2 reads SVGAGI. The CDR3 sequence: CASSYSPQTGSSGNTIYF. CDR3 in DNA: TGTGCCAGCAGTTACTCCCCTCAGACAGGCTCCTCTGGAAACACCATATATTTT.

Many counts were recorded for this clonotype. The CDR3 spells CATETGDPSHTEAFF. CDR3 coding DNA: TGTGCCACCGAGACAGGGGATCCATCCCACACTGAAGCTTTCTTT. V usage is TRBV24-1 and J usage is TRBJ1-1; 8 bases agree with TRBD1. The ends lost 9 bases at V and 3 bases at J; junction bases unmatched: 11. Germline CDR1 reads KGHDR; CDR2 reads SFDVKD. This CDR3 spans 15 amino acids.

The chain is built from TRBV3-1 and TRBJ1-1; D unclear. Deletions cut 5 bases from V and 4 bases from J, with 17 bases between. CDR1 is LGHDT, CDR2 YNNKEL, per germline (reference sequence). The CDR3 is made up of 15 amino acids. CDR3 sequence reads: CASSRRDTLITEAFF. CDR3 coding DNA: TGTGCCAGCAGCAGACGAGACACTTTGATCACTGAAGCTTTCTTT.

The table lists this clonotype with many counts. The DNA for the CDR3 is TGTGCCAGCAGGTTAAGAGTTCTTACAGCCCTTGAAGCTTTCTTT. This sequence encodes CASRLRVLTALEAFF. V and J are TRBV7-9 and TRBJ1-1; no definite D call. The CDR3 covers 15 residues. The V gene's germline CDR1 is SEHNR and CDR2 FQNEAQ (reference sequence). V was cut by 6 bases and J by 7 bases, with 21 bases left in between.

Many counts were recorded for this clonotype. V usage is TRBV9 and J usage is TRBJ2-3; 7 nucleotides align to TRBD1. This CDR3 is 15 amino acids long. The germline V gene encodes CDR1 SGDLS and CDR2 YYNGEE. V gave up 4 bases and J gave up 5 bases; unmatched junction bases: 10. CDR3 protein: CASSPRQGGRDTQYF. The CDR3 DNA sequence: TGTGCCAGCAGCCCAAGACAGGGTGGAAGAGATACGCAGTATTTT.

Many counts were recorded for this clonotype. The rearrangement uses TRBV12-3 or TRBV12-4 and TRBJ2-7; 10 nucleotides match TRBD1. Trimming removed 6 bases from V and 7 bases from J; junction bases left unmatched: 3. This CDR3 contains 12 residues. The CDR3 DNA follows: TGTGCCAGCAGCCGACAGGGGGCGGAGCAGTACTTC. Encoded protein: CASSRQGAEQYF.

In its sample, this clonotype was seen many times. The junction does not match germline at one end; this may be a read error. The CDR3 DNA sequence: TGTGCTAGCAGCTTACGTAGGAACACTGAAGCTTTCTTT. Its translation: CASSLRRNTEAFF. V and J are TRBV7-7 and TRBJ1-1; no clear D. The germline V gene encodes CDR1 SSHAT and CDR2 FNYEAQ (reference sequence). The CDR3 runs 13 residues.

This clonotype was counted many times. The rearrangement uses TRBV6-1 and TRBJ1-1; D is possibly TRBD1 (5 bases). Germline V CDR1 and CDR2: MNHNS, SASEGT. CDR3 length: 13 residues. V was shortened by 7 bases and J by 8 bases, with 17 bases between the two germline ends. CDR3 coding DNA: TGTGCCAGCATCTGGGTCGACTGGGACGAAGCTTTCTTT. Translating it yields CASIWVDWDEAFF.

This clonotype occurred many times. The CDR3 protein is CASSYGSSPDTQYF. CDR3 DNA: TGTGCCAGCAGTTACGGCTCTTCCCCAGATACGCAGTATTTT. The chain couples TRBV6-5 to TRBJ2-3; D ambiguous. The germline gives CDR1 MNHEY, CDR2 SVGAGI. Trimming removed 2 bases at V and 4 bases at J, with 10 bases between. The CDR3 has 14 residues.

In this sample, this clonotype turned up a few times. The chain combines TRBV9 with TRBJ1-5; D unclear. The germline gives CDR1 SGDLS, CDR2 YYNGEE. CDR3 size: 16 residues. Trimming took off 9 bases at V and 7 bases at J, with 26 bases between the two ends. Here the CDR3 reads CANFVPTARQLQPQHF. The CDR3 DNA reads as TGTGCCAATTTTGTCCCCACTGCACGGCAATTGCAGCCCCAGCATTTT.

The chain carries TRBV4-2 and TRBJ1-5; no clear D gene. Between the trimmed V and J ends, which lost 0 bases and 5 bases, there was a span of 11 bases. This CDR3 comprises 15 residues. Germline-derived CDR1 and CDR2 are LGHNA and YNFKEQ. For the CDR3, the DNA is TGTGCCAGCAGCCAAGATTCTCCAGCCCATCAGCCCCAGCATTTT. Residues: CASSQDSPAHQPQHF.

Ten or more counts support this clonotype. The rearrangement uses TRBV29-1 and TRBJ2-5; D is undetermined. The V gene lost 5 bases and the J gene lost 2 bases, with 9 bases spanning the gap. Per the germline V gene, CDR1 is SQVTM and CDR2 is ANQGSEA. The CDR3 contains 12 residues. CDR3 residues: CSVPDGQETQYF. CDR3 bases: TGCAGCGTTCCCGACGGTCAAGAGACCCAGTACTTC.

This clonotype has at least ten counts. The V and J genes are TRBV21-1 and TRBJ1-5. TRBV21-1 is assigned pseudogene status. The CDR3 spans 17 residues. CDR3 DNA: TGTGCCAGCAGCAAATTTCGTCGACGATTTGACAATCAGCCCCAGCATTTT. Translating gives CASSKFRRRFDNQPQHF.